Listed below are T cell receptor beta chains from one sample, sequenced in a study of cytomegalovirus exposure and HLA in healthy donors. Here immunoSEQ multiplex PCR was the method, and the copy in TCRdb shows in-frame clones only, minus some. This table holds about 100,000 clones, roughly 60% found once. Sequencing was done on a sample of PBMCs. The receptor source for this set is a human donor in good health. Each CDR3 is given with its conserved first and last residue. Some rows have no size entry. The others give once, few or many, or a class for an expanded clone.

clone_size: few; v_call: TRBV6-4; j_call: TRBJ2-2; cdr3_aa: CASSRLAGGTNTGELFF
clone_size: .; v_call: TRBV5-1; j_call: TRBJ2-1; cdr3_aa: CASSFGLAGGNEQFF
clone_size: .; v_call: TRBV5-5; j_call: TRBJ2-1; cdr3_aa: CASSLAKSRTSGIWYNEQFF
clone_size: .; v_call: TRBV5-4; j_call: TRBJ2-3; cdr3_aa: CASRLTSTSTDTQYF
clone_size: .; v_call: TRBV2; j_call: .; cdr3_aa: CASSEVGGAYEQYF
clone_size: .; v_call: TRBV12-5; j_call: TRBJ1-1; cdr3_aa: CASGLINSPGQTNTEAFF
clone_size: .; v_call: TRBV5-6; j_call: TRBJ2-5; cdr3_aa: CASSLGTGRETQYF
clone_size: .; v_call: TRBV21-1; j_call: TRBJ2-7; cdr3_aa: CASSKLRRDNEQYF
clone_size: few; v_call: TRBV6-1; j_call: TRBJ1-1; cdr3_aa: CAKDEDGFRGTEAFF
clone_size: few; v_call: TRBV28; j_call: TRBJ2-5; cdr3_aa: CASSFQASRETQYF